These 2 T cell receptor beta chains were all obtained from the same sample, sequenced in a study of T cell responses to AZD1222 COVID-19 vaccine. Method: immunoSEQ multiplex PCR; TCRdb's copy keeps in-frame clones and lacks some. The table records approximately 140,000 clones, about 92% of them present only once. Material: peripheral blood, obtained on day 0 of MenACWY control vaccination. The receptor source for this set is an adult in good health.

The rearrangement links TRBV5-6 to TRBJ1-1; no clear D gene. The CDR3 sequence is 13 residues long. Trimming pared 1 base from V and 7 bases from J, leaving 11 bases between. CDR1 is SGHDT, CDR2 YYEEEE, per germline. The DNA for the CDR3 is TGTGCCAGCAGCTTGACCATACCTAATGAAGCTTTCTTT. This encodes CASSLTIPNEAFF.

The chain carries TRBV7-8 and TRBJ2-3; D is perhaps TRBD1 (6 bases). CDR1 is SGHVS and CDR2 is FQNEAQ in the germline V gene. This CDR3 spans 19 amino acids. V was clipped by 7 bases and J by 7 bases, with 33 bases between them. This CDR3 reads CASTHRGGFGPDKGYTQYF. CDR3 bases: TGTGCCAGCACCCACCGAGGGGGATTCGGGCCGGATAAGGGATATACGCAGTATTTT.